This TCR beta chain appears in the sequencing data of a study of breast tumors, draining lymph nodes, adjacent tissues. In germline, CDR1 is MDHEN, CDR2 SYDVKM. The CDR3 length is 15 residues. V was clipped by 8 bases and J by 6 bases; unmatched bases: 8. Findings and caveats of the study: Compared with lymph nodes, tumors were less diverse; compared with nontumor tissue, more.

This clonotype came up many times. The antigen is not known. TCRdb redid the calling of the multiplex PCR reads with MiXCR, one entry per CDR3 protein. The table includes roughly 70,000 distinct CDR3 sequences, approximately 40% detected once. Sequenced: breast tumor tissue. The V and J genes are TRBV28 and TRBJ2-3, with TRBD2 matching over 13 bases. The clonotype originates from a female donor with breast cancer. Some clones in this sample may be carry-over from other donors' samples. CDR3 bases: TGTGCCAGCCGGACTAGCGGGAGTCTGGCGGATACGCAGTATTTT. Translating gives CASRTSGSLADTQYF.